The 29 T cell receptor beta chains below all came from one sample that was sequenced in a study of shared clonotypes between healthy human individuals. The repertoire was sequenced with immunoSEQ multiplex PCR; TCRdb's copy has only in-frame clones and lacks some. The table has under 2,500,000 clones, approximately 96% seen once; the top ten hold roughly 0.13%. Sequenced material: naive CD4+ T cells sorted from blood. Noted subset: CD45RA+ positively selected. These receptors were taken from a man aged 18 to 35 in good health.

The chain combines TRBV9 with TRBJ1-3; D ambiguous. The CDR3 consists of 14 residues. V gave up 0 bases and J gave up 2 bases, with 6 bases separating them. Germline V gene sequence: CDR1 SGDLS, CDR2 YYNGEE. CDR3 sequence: CASSVEYTGNTIYF. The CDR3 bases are TGTGCCAGCAGCGTAGAATATACTGGAAACACCATATATTTT.

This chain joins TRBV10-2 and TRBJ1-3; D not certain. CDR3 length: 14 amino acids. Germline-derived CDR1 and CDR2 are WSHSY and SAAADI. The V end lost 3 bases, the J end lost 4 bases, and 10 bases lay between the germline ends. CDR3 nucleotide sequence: TGCGCCAGCAGTGACCCCGAGGGAGGAAACACCATATATTTT. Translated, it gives CASSDPEGGNTIYF.

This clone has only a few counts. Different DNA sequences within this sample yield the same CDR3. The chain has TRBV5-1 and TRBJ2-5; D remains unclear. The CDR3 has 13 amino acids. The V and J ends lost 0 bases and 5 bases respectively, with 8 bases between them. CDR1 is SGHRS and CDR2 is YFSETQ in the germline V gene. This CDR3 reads CASSLGGSETQYF. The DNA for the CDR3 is TGCGCCAGCAGCTTGGGGGGTTCGGAGACCCAGTACTTC.

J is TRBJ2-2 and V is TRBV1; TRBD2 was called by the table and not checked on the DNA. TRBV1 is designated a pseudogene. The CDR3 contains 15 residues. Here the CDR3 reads CTSPNNAELTGELFF. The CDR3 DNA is TGCACCAGCCCCAATAACGCGGAATTAACCGGGGAGCTGTTTTTT.

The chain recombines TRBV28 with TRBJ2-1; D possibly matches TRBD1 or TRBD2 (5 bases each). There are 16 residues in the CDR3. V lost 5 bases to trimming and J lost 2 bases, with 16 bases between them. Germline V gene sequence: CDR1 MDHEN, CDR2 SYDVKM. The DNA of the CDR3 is TGTGCCAGCAGTACATACCGGGACCGCACCTACAATGAGCAGTTCTTC. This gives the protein CASSTYRDRTYNEQFF. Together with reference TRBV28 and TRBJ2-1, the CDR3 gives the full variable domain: DVKVTQSSRYLVKRTGEKVFLECVQDMDHENMFWYRQDPGLGLRLIYFSYDVKMKEKGDIPEGYSVSREKKERFSLILESASTNQTSMYLCASSTYRDRTYNEQFFGPGTRLTVL.

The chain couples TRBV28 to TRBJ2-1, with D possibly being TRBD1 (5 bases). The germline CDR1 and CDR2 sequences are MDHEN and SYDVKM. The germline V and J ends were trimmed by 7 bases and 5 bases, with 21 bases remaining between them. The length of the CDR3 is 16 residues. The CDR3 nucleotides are TGTGCCAGCACCAGTCCATCGGCAGGGTTCGACAATGAGCAGTTCTTC. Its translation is CASTSPSAGFDNEQFF.

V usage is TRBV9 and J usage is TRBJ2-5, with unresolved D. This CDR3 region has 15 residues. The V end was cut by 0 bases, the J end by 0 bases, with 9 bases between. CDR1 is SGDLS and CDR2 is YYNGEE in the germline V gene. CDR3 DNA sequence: TGTGCCAGCAGCGTAGCTACAGCCAACCAAGAGACCCAGTACTTC. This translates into CASSVATANQETQYF.

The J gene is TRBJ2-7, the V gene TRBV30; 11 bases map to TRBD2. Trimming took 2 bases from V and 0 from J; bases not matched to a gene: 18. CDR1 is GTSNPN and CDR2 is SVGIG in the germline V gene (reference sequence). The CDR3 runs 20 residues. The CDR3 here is CAWSYRPGLAVGKSSYEQYF. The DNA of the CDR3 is TGTGCCTGGAGTTACAGACCGGGACTAGCGGTTGGAAAGAGCTCCTACGAGCAGTACTTC.

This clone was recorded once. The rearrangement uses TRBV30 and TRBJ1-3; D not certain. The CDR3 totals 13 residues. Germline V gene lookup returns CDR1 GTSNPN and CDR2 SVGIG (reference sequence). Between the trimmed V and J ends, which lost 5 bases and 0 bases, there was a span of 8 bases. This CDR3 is CAWGLNSGNTIYF. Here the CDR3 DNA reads TGTGCCTGGGGCCTCAACTCTGGAAACACCATATATTTT.

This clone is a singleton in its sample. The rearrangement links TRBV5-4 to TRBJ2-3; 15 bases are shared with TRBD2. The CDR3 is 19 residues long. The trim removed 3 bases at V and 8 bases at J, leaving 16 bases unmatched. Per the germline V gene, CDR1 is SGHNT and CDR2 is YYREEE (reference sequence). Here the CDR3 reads CASSSGLAGGRPTDGTQYF. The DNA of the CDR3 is TGTGCCAGCAGCTCGGGACTAGCGGGAGGCCGCCCCACAGATGGTACGCAGTATTTT.

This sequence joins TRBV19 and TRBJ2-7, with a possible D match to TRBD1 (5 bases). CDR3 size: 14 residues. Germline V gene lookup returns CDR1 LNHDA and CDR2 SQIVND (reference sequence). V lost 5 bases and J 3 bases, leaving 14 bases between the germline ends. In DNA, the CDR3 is TGTGCCAGTAGTTCGACAGACTTTAGCTACGAGCAGTACTTC. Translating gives CASSSTDFSYEQYF.

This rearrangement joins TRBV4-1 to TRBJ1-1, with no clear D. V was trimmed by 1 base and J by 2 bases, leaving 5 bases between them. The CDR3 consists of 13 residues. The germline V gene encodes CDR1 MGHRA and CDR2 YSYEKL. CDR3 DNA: TGCGCCAGCAGCCAAGGGAGCAACACTGAAGCTTTCTTT. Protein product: CASSQGSNTEAFF.

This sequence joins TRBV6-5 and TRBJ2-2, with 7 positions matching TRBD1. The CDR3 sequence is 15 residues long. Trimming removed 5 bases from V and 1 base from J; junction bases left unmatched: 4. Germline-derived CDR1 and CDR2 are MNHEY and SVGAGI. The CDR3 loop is CASSTNRGNTGELFF. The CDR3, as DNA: TGTGCCAGCAGTACCAACAGGGGGAACACCGGGGAGCTGTTTTTT.

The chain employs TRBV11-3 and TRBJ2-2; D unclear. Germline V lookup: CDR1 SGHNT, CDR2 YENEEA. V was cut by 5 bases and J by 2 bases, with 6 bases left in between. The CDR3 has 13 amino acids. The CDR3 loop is CASSRVNTGELFF. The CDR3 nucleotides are TGTGCCAGCAGCAGGGTAAACACCGGGGAGCTGTTTTTT. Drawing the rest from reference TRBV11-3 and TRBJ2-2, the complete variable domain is EAGVVQSPRYKIIEKKQPVAFWCNPISGHNTLYWYLQNLGQGPELLIRYENEEAVDDSQLPKDRFSAERLKGVDSTLKIQPAELGDSAVYLCASSRVNTGELFFGEGSRLTVL.

Here the CDR3 DNA reads TGTGCCAGCAGCTTAGCGTTGGGGGGGCCCTACGAGCAGTACTTC. Translated: CASSLALGGPYEQYF. This chain joins TRBV7-8 and TRBJ2-7; D perhaps matches TRBD2 (7 bases). This CDR3 is 15 amino acids long. V was cut by 0 bases and J by 2 bases, with 11 bases left in between. Germline CDR1 is SGHVS and CDR2 is FQNEAQ.

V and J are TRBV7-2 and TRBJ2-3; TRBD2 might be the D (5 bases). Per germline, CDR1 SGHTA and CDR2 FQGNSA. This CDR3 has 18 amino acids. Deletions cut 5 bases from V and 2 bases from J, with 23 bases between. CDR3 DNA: TGTGCCAGCAGCCGGAGGCCAGCGGTCGTACAGATCACAGATACGCAGTATTTT. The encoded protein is CASSRRPAVVQITDTQYF.

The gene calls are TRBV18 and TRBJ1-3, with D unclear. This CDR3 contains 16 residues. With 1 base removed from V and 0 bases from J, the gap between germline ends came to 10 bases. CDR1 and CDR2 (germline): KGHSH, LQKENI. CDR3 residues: CASSPLLEGSGNTIYF. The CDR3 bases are TGTGCCAGCTCACCACTTTTGGAGGGCTCTGGAAACACCATATATTTT.

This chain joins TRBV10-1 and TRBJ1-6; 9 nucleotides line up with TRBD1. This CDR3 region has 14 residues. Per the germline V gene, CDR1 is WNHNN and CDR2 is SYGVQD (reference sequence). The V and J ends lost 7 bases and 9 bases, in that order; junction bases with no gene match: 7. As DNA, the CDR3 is TGCGCCAGCAACCTACAGGGGGCGCTTTCACCCCTCCACTTT. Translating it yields CASNLQGALSPLHF.

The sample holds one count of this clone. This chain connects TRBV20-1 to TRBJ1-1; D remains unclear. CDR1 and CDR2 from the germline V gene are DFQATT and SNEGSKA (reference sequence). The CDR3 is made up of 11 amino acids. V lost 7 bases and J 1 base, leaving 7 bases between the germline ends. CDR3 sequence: CSVGRNTEAFF. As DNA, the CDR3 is TGCAGTGTTGGAAGGAACACTGAAGCTTTCTTT.

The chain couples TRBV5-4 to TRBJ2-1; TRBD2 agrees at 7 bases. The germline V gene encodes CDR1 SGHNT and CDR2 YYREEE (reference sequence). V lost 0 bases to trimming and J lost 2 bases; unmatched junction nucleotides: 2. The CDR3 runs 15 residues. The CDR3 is CASSLALATYNEQFF. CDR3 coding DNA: TGTGCCAGCAGCTTGGCACTAGCGACCTACAATGAGCAGTTCTTC.

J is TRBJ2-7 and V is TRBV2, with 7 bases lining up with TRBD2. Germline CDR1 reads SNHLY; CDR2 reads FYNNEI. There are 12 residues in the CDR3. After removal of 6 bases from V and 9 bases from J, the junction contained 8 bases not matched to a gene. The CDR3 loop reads CASRSTSRRQYF. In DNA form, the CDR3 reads TGTGCCAGCAGATCGACTAGCCGTAGGCAGTACTTC.

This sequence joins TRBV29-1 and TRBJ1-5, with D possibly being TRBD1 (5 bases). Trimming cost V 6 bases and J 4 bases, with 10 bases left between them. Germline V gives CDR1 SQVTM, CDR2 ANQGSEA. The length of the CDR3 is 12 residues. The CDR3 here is CSVGTENQPQHF. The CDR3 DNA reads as TGCAGCGTCGGGACGGAAAATCAGCCCCAGCATTTT.

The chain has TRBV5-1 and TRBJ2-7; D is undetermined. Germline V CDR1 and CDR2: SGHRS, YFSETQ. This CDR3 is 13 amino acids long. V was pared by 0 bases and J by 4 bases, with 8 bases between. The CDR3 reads CASSLALNYEQYF. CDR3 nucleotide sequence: TGCGCCAGCAGCTTGGCCCTGAATTACGAGCAGTACTTC.

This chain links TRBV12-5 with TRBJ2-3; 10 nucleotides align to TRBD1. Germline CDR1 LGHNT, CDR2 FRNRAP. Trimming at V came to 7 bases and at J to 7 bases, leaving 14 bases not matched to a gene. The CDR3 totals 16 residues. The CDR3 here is CASAAAGQGSKNTQYF. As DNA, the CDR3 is TGTGCTAGTGCCGCCGCGGGACAGGGGTCGAAGAATACGCAGTATTTT.

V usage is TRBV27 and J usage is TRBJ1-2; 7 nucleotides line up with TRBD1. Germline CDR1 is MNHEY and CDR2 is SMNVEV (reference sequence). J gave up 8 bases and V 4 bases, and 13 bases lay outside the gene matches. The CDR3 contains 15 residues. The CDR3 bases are TGTGCCAGCAGTTCAGGACAGGCACAGGCTAGGGGCTACACCTTC. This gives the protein CASSSGQAQARGYTF.

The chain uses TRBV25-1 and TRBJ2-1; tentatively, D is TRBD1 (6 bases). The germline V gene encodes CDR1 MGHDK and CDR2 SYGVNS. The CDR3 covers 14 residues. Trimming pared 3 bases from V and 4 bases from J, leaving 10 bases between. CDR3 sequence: CASSEVGQYNEQFF. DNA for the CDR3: TGTGCCAGCAGTGAGGTAGGACAGTACAATGAGCAGTTCTTC.

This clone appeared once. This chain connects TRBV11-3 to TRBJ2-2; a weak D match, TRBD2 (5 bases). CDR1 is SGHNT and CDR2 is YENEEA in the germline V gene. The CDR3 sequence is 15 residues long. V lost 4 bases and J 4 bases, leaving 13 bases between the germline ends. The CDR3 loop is CASSSPLDFTGELFF. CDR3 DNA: TGTGCCAGCAGCTCCCCGTTGGACTTCACCGGGGAGCTGTTTTTT. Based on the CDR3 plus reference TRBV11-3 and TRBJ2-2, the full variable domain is EAGVVQSPRYKIIEKKQPVAFWCNPISGHNTLYWYLQNLGQGPELLIRYENEEAVDDSQLPKDRFSAERLKGVDSTLKIQPAELGDSAVYLCASSSPLDFTGELFFGEGSRLTVL.

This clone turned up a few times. CDR3 DNA sequence: TGTGCCATCAGTGAGTTTTCACCCTACGAGCAGTACTTC. Its translation: CAISEFSPYEQYF. The chain uses TRBV10-3 and TRBJ2-7; D remains unclear. CDR3 length: 13 amino acids. Deletions cut 1 base from V and 2 bases from J, with 6 bases between. Germline V gene lookup returns CDR1 ENHRY and CDR2 SYGVKD.

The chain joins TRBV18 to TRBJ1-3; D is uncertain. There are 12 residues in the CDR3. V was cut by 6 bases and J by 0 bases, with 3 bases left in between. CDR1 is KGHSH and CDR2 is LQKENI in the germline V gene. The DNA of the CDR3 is TGTGCCAGCTCGAACTCTGGAAACACCATATATTTT. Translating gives CASSNSGNTIYF.